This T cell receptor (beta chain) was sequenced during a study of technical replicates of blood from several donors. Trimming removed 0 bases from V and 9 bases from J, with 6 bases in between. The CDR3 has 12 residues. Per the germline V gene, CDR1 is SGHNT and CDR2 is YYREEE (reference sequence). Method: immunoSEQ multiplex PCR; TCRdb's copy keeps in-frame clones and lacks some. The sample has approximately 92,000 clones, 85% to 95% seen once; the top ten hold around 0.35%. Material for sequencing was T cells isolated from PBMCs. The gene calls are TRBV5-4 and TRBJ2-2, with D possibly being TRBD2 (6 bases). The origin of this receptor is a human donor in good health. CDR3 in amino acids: CASSLGDWELFF. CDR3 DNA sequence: TGTGCCAGCAGCTTGGGGGACTGGGAGCTGTTTTTT.